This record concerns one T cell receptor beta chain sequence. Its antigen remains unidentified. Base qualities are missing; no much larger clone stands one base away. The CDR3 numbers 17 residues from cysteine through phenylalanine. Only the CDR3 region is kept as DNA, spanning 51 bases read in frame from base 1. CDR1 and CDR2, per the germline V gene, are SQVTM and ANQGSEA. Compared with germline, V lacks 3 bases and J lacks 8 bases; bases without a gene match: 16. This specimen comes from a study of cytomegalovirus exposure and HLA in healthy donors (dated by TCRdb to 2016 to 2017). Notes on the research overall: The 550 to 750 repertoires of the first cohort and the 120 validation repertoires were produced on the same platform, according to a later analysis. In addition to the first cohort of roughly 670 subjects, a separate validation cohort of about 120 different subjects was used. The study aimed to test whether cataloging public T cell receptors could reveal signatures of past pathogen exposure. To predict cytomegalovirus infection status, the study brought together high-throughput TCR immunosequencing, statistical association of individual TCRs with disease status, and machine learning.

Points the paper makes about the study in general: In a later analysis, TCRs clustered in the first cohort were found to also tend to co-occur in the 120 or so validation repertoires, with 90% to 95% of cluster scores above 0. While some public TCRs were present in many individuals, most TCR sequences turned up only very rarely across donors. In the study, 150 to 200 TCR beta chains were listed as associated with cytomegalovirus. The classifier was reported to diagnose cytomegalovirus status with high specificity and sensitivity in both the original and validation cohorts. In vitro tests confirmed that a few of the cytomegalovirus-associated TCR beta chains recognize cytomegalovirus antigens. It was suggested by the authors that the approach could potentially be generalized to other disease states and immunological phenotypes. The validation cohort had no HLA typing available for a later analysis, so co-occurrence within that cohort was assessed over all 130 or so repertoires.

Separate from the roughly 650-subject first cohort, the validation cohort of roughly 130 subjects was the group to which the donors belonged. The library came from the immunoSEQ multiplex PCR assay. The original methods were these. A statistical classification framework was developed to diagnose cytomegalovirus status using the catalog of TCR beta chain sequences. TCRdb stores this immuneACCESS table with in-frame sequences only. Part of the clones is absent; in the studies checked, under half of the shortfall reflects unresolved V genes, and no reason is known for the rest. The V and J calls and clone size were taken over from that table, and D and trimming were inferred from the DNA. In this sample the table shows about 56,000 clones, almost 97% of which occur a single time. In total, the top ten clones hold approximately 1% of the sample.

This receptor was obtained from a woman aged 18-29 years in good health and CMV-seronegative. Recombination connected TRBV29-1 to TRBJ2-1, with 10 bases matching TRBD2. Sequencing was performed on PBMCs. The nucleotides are TGCAGCGTTGATGGCTCCAGCGGGAGGGCCCTCGGGGATGAGCAGTTCTTC. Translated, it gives CSVDGSSGRALGDEQFF.